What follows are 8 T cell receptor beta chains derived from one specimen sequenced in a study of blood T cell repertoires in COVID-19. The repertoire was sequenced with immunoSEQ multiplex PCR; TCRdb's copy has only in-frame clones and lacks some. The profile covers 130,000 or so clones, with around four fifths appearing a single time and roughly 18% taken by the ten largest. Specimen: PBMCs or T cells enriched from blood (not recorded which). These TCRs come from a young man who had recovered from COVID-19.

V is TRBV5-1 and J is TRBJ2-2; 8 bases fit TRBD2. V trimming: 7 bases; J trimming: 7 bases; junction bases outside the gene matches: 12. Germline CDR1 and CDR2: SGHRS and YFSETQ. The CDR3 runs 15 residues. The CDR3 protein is CASGSGGRTIGELFF. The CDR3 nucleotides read TGCGCCAGCGGAAGCGGGGGCCGGACAATCGGGGAGCTGTTTTTT.

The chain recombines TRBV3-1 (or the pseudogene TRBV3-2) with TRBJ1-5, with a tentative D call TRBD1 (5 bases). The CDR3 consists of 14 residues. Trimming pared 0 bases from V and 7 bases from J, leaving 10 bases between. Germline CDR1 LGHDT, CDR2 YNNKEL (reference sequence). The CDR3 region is CASSQDTGDQPQHF. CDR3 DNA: TGTGCCAGCAGCCAAGATACGGGGGACCAGCCCCAGCATTTT.

CDR3 bases: TGTGCCAGTAGGGGGCCTCCCTCTGGGGCCAACGTCCTGACTTTC. Translation gives CASRGPPSGANVLTF. The V gene is TRBV19, the J gene TRBJ2-6, with D perhaps TRBD1 (5 bases). Germline assignment: CDR1 LNHDA and CDR2 SQIVND (reference sequence). V was clipped by 6 bases and J by 0 bases, with 9 bases between them. The CDR3 spans 15 residues.

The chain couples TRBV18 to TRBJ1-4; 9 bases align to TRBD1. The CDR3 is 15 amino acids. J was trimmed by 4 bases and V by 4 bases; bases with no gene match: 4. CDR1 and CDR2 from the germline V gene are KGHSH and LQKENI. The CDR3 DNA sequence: TGTGCCAGCTCACGGGACAGGGCTGGTAATGAAAAACTGTTTTTT. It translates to CASSRDRAGNEKLFF. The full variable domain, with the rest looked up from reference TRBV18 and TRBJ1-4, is NAGVMQNPRHLVRRRGQEARLRCSPMKGHSHVYWYRQLPEEGLKFMVYLQKENIIDESGMPKERFSAEFPKEGPSILRIQQVVRGDSAAYFCASSRDRAGNEKLFFGSGTQLSVL.

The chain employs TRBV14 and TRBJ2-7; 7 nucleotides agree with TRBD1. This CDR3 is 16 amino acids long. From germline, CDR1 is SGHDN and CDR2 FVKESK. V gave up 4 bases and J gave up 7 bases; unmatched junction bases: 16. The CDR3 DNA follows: TGTGCCAGCAGCCCTATCACGGGGACAGCCTTCGAGGAGCAGTACTTC. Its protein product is CASSPITGTAFEEQYF. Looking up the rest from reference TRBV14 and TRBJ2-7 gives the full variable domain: EAGVTQFPSHSVIEKGQTVTLRCDPISGHDNLYWYRRVMGKEIKFLLHFVKESKQDESGMPNNRFLAERTGGTYSTLKVQPAELEDSGVYFCASSPITGTAFEEQYFGPGTRLTVT.

The CDR3, as DNA: TGTGCCAGCAGCCCGGACAGGAACTACGAGCAGTACGTC. This codes for CASSPDRNYEQYV. V and J are TRBV5-5 and TRBJ2-7; 7 nucleotides line up with TRBD1. The CDR3 has 13 amino acids. With 4 bases clipped from V and 3 bases from J, the junction kept 4 bases outside the gene matches. Germline V CDR1 and CDR2: SGHKS, YYEKEE (reference sequence).

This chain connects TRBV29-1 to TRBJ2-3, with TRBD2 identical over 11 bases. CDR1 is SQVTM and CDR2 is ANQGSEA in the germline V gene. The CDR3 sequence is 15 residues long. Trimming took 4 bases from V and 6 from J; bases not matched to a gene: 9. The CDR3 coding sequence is TGCAGCGTTGTAGCGACTAGCGGGATCCCGGATACGCAGTATTTT. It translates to CSVVATSGIPDTQYF.

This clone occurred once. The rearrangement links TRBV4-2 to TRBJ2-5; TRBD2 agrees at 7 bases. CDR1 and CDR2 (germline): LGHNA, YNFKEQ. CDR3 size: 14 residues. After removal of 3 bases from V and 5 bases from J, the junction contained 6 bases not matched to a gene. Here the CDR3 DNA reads TGTGCCAGCAGCCAGTCGGGAGGAGAGGAGACCCAGTACTTC. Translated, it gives CASSQSGGEETQYF.